These 30 T cell receptor beta chains share one sample of origin, sequenced in a study of blood T cells in healthy people across ages. Through a sample-barcoded 5' primer and a J-beta primer mix, a second PCR was run for about 6 to 11 cycles. A single record per CDR3 protein comes from TCRdb applying MiXCR to the 5' RACE reads. This table has about 800,000 distinct CDR3 sequences, around a quarter appearing once. These sequences were also reported in another study, on T cells of mothers and their children.

The sequenced sample consisted of blood. The receptors were gathered from a boy aged 5-17 years in good health.

The V and J genes are TRBV7-2 and TRBJ2-1, with D possibly matching TRBD2 (5 bases). CDR1 and CDR2 (germline): SGHTA, FQGNSA. V was cut by 6 bases and J by 2 bases, with 14 bases left in between. CDR3 length: 15 residues. In DNA, the CDR3 is TGTGCCAGCAGTCCGGAGGCAGTCCCCTACAATGAGCAGTTCTTC. Translating gives CASSPEAVPYNEQFF.

A few counts support this clonotype. The chain links TRBV7-9 to TRBJ2-5; either TRBD1 or TRBD2 may fit D (5 bases each). The V end lost 6 bases, the J end lost 7 bases, and 15 bases lay between the germline ends. Germline CDR1 is SEHNR and CDR2 is FQNEAQ (reference sequence). The CDR3 is 13 residues long. CDR3 in DNA: TGTGCCAGCAGGCATGACCAGGGACCGACCCAGTACTTC. It encodes CASRHDQGPTQYF.

This clonotype showed up just a few times. The chain carries TRBV6-5 and TRBJ1-2; D unclear. Trimming pared 0 bases from V and 8 bases from J, leaving 16 bases between. In germline, CDR1 is MNHEY, CDR2 SVGAGI. This CDR3 has 15 amino acids. CDR3 nucleotide sequence: TGTGCCAGCAGTTACTCGGGGTATCGGGTGTCCGGCTACACCTTC. Protein: CASSYSGYRVSGYTF.

The rearrangement joins TRBV5-1 to TRBJ2-3, with D unclear. The germline CDR1 and CDR2 sequences are SGHRS and YFSETQ. The V end was cut by 6 bases, the J end by 2 bases, with 13 bases between. The CDR3 has 14 residues. In nucleotides, the CDR3 is TGCGCCAGCACCGTCGCCCAGCACACAGATACGCAGTATTTT. Its protein is CASTVAQHTDTQYF.

The chain carries TRBV28 and TRBJ2-7; D gene unclear. There are 12 residues in the CDR3. Germline V gives CDR1 MDHEN, CDR2 SYDVKM. Trimming shortened V by 6 bases and J by 7 bases, and 13 bases separated the two germline ends. The CDR3 bases are TGTGCCAGCAGGCCCCGGGCGTTAGAGCAGTACTTC. Translating it yields CASRPRALEQYF.

This clonotype was counted between two and nine times. The chain couples TRBV4-3 to TRBJ2-7; D gene unclear. Germline V gives CDR1 LGHNA, CDR2 YSLEER. V was trimmed by 1 base and J by 0 bases, leaving 4 bases between them. CDR3 size: 13 residues. In DNA form, the CDR3 reads TGCGCCAGCAGCCAAGTTCTCTCCTACGAGCAGTACTTC. Amino acids: CASSQVLSYEQYF.

This clonotype turned up a few times. The chain recombines TRBV2 with TRBJ2-2; D gene ambiguous. This CDR3 contains 16 residues. Germline CDR1 and CDR2: SNHLY and FYNNEI. V was trimmed by 0 bases and J by 0 bases, leaving 8 bases between them. In DNA form, the CDR3 reads TGTGCCAGCAGTGAAGCGACATTGACGAACACCGGGGAGCTGTTTTTT. Protein: CASSEATLTNTGELFF.

This clonotype appeared a few times. The V and J genes are TRBV28 and TRBJ1-1; no reliable D call. The CDR3 extends over 12 amino acids. The germline CDR1 and CDR2 sequences are MDHEN and SYDVKM. V lost 8 bases to trimming and J lost 0 bases, with 7 bases between them. The DNA of the CDR3 is TGTGCCAGCGCTGTCATGAACACTGAAGCTTTCTTT. It codes for CASAVMNTEAFF.

This clonotype was counted a single time. This chain links TRBV27 with TRBJ2-5; 7 positions match TRBD1. Trimming removed 8 bases from V and 5 bases from J; junction bases left unmatched: 8. The CDR3 sequence is 13 residues long. Germline values: CDR1 MNHEY, CDR2 SMNVEV (reference sequence). The CDR3 reads CASGITGVETQYF. The CDR3 region has the DNA TGTGCCAGCGGTATAACAGGGGTTGAGACCCAGTACTTC.

The sample holds a few counts of this clonotype. The chain has TRBV5-1 and TRBJ2-2; possible D gene TRBD1, 5 bases. CDR3 length: 17 residues. Between the trimmed V and J ends, which lost 5 bases and 3 bases, there was a span of 20 bases. CDR1 SGHRS and CDR2 YFSETQ come from the germline V gene. Here the CDR3 reads CASRADGYMTDTGELFF. CDR3 nucleotides: TGCGCCAGCAGGGCGGACGGATACATGACAGACACCGGGGAGCTGTTTTTT.

Points on this clonotype: The CDR3 ends on some other residue instead of the conserved phenylalanine or tryptophan, so this is likely a read error. The V and J genes are TRBV12-3 or TRBV12-4 and TRBJ2-5; D unclear. The CDR3 runs to 11 residues. The V end was cut by 3 bases, the J end by 5 bases, with 4 bases between. Here the CDR3 DNA reads TGTGCCAGCAGTTTCGGGGAGACCCAGTACCTC. Protein: CASSFGETQYL.

In regard to this clonotype: The junction differs from germline at one of its ends, possibly a read error. This chain joins TRBV20-1 and TRBJ2-2, with D possibly TRBD1 on 5 matching bases. Germline CDR1 DFQATT, CDR2 SNEGSKA (reference sequence). The CDR3 runs to 13 residues. The CDR3 loop is CSARGQNTGELFF. DNA for the CDR3: TGCAGTGCGAGAGGACAGAACACCGGGGAGCTGTTTTTT.

The chain joins TRBV20-1 to TRBJ2-3; 10 bases map to TRBD2. In germline, CDR1 is DFQATT, CDR2 SNEGSKA (reference sequence). CDR3 length equals 18 residues. The V and J ends lost 4 bases and 0 bases, in that order; junction bases with no gene match: 13. The CDR3 bases are TGCAGTGCTAAGGGGCTAGCGGGGGAGATCTTTAGCACAGATACGCAGTATTTT. As protein: CSAKGLAGEIFSTDTQYF.

The chain is built from TRBV29-1 and TRBJ2-7; TRBD1 matches at 7 bases. The CDR3 has 11 amino acids. Germline loops: CDR1 SQVTM, CDR2 ANQGSEA. Trimming at V came to 6 bases and at J to 4 bases, leaving 3 bases not matched to a gene. The CDR3 region has the DNA TGCAGCGTGGAACAGGGGTACGAGCAGTACTTC. This gives the protein CSVEQGYEQYF.

Only a few counts were recorded for this clonotype. This chain connects TRBV7-8 to TRBJ2-7, with D perhaps TRBD2 (6 bases). The CDR3 sequence is 16 residues long. Per the germline V gene, CDR1 is SGHVS and CDR2 is FQNEAQ. V gave up 6 bases and J gave up 5 bases, with 23 bases separating them. The CDR3 DNA reads TGTGCCAGCAGAGGGACCGGGGACTGGGATTTCCACGAGCAGTACTTC. Translation: CASRGTGDWDFHEQYF.

The rearrangement links TRBV29-1 to TRBJ2-1; D is undetermined. Trimming removed 3 bases from V and 6 bases from J, with 3 bases in between. CDR3 length equals 10 residues. The germline V gene encodes CDR1 SQVTM and CDR2 ANQGSEA. CDR3 sequence (DNA): TGCAGCGTTGACAGCAATGAGCAGTTCTTC. Its protein is CSVDSNEQFF.

The sample holds a few counts of this clonotype. This chain connects TRBV7-2 to TRBJ2-5, with TRBD1 matching 8 bases. Germline V gives CDR1 SGHTA, CDR2 FQGNSA. The CDR3 sequence is 15 residues long. V lost 5 bases, J lost 1 base, and 6 bases stayed unmatched. This CDR3 reads CASSVKTGGQETQYF. The DNA of the CDR3 is TGTGCCAGCAGCGTTAAAACAGGGGGCCAAGAGACCCAGTACTTC.

Worth noting for this clonotype: A much larger clone differs from this one at a single base, so this may be a read error. J is TRBJ1-2 and V is TRBV11-1; D gene unclear. This CDR3 is built from 15 residues. The germline CDR1 and CDR2 sequences are SGHAT and FQDESV (reference sequence). The CDR3 loop is CASSAAGRGYYGYPF. CDR3 DNA: TGTGCCAGCAGCGCAGCCGGGAGAGGCTACTATGGCTACCCCTTC.

This chain links TRBV12-3 or TRBV12-4 with TRBJ2-7, with TRBD1 matching over 7 bases. The length of the CDR3 is 14 residues. Germline trimming cut 2 bases from V and 4 bases from J; bases unmatched to any gene: 5. This CDR3 reads CASSLLGQMYEQYF. The CDR3 DNA follows: TGTGCCAGCAGTTTATTGGGACAGATGTACGAGCAGTACTTC.

This clonotype turned up a few times. The chain has TRBV29-1 and TRBJ2-1; the D gene could be TRBD1 or TRBD2 (6 bases each). The length of the CDR3 is 10 residues. Trimming left V 4 bases short and J 10 bases short, with 8 bases between. Looked up from germline, CDR1 is SQVTM and CDR2 is ANQGSEA. As DNA, the CDR3 is TGCAGCGTTGGCGGGACAGAGCAGTTCTTC. This translates into CSVGGTEQFF.

With regard to this clonotype: One junction end does not reproduce the germline sequence, and a read error may be involved. The chain combines TRBV9 with TRBJ1-1; D call uncertain. There are 14 residues in the CDR3. The germline V gene encodes CDR1 SGDLS and CDR2 YYNGEE. CDR3 loop: CASSVDPSHSEAFF. CDR3 nucleotides: TGCGCCAGCAGCGTAGACCCCTCCCACTCGGAAGCTTTCTTT.

This chain uses TRBV4-2 with TRBJ2-2; no reliable D call. The germline gives CDR1 LGHNA, CDR2 YNFKEQ. The V end lost 1 base, the J end lost 6 bases, and 6 bases lay between the germline ends. This CDR3 has 13 residues. Written as DNA, the CDR3 is TGTGCCAGCAGCCAAGTTGGGGCCGGGGAGCTGTTTTTT. It is translated as CASSQVGAGELFF.

The chain links TRBV6-2 or TRBV6-3 to TRBJ2-2; the D gene is possibly TRBD1 (6 bases). Germline CDR1 is MNHEY and CDR2 is SVGEGT. The CDR3 length is 14 residues. Trimming removed 0 bases from V and 4 bases from J, with 6 bases in between. The CDR3 nucleotides read TGTGCCAGCAGTTACTCGGGGGCCACCGGGGAGCTGTTTTTT. It is translated as CASSYSGATGELFF.

This clonotype was detected a few times. The gene calls are TRBV3-1 and TRBJ2-1; a possible D gene is TRBD2 (6 bases). The closer fit of TRBJ2-7 to the DNA end suggests the J call may be wrong. Germline V gene lookup returns CDR1 LGHDT and CDR2 YNNKEL (reference sequence). CDR3 length: 16 residues. The CDR3 spells CASSRETSGPTYEQYF. CDR3 nucleotide sequence: TGTGCCAGCAGCCGGGAGACGAGCGGGCCTACCTACGAGCAGTACTTC.

This clonotype was counted only a few times. V and J are TRBV12-3 or TRBV12-4 and TRBJ1-3; TRBD1 matches at 7 bases. This CDR3 has 15 amino acids. V was pared by 2 bases and J by 0 bases, with 1 base of the junction left unmatched. The CDR3, as DNA: TGTGCCAGCAGTTTACAGGGGGACTCTGGAAACACCATATATTTT. It translates to CASSLQGDSGNTIYF.

The chain uses TRBV7-2 and TRBJ1-5, with D possibly matching TRBD1 (5 bases). The CDR3 contains 14 residues. Trimming removed 4 bases from V and 4 bases from J, with 11 bases in between. Per the germline V gene, CDR1 is SGHTA and CDR2 is FQGNSA. The CDR3 DNA reads TGTGCCAGCAGCTGGTCGAGGGGTAATCAGCCCCAGCATTTT. Translation gives CASSWSRGNQPQHF.

CDR3 sequence reads: CAWGLASGANVLTF. The CDR3 DNA is TGTGCCTGGGGACTAGCGTCCGGGGCCAACGTCCTGACTTTC. The chain recombines TRBV30 with TRBJ2-6; 9 bases match TRBD2. J gave up 4 bases and V 5 bases, and 3 bases lay outside the gene matches. CDR1 GTSNPN and CDR2 SVGIG come from the germline V gene (reference sequence). The CDR3 extends over 14 amino acids. Variable domain in full (rest from reference TRBV30 and TRBJ2-6): SQTIHQWPATLVQPVGSPLSLECTVEGTSNPNLYWYRQAAGRGLQLLFYSVGIGQISSEVPQNLSASRPQDRQFILSSKKLLLSDSGFYLCAWGLASGANVLTFGAGSRLTVL.

The V and J genes are TRBV6-5 and TRBJ1-4; no clear D. Deletions cut 6 bases from V and 2 bases from J, with 13 bases between. CDR1 is MNHEY, CDR2 SVGAGI, per germline. This CDR3 spans 15 amino acids. The DNA of the CDR3 is TGTGCCAGCAGCAAAAAGGCCCCCACTAATGAAAAACTGTTTTTT. Translated, it gives CASSKKAPTNEKLFF.

The V gene is TRBV12-3 or TRBV12-4, the J gene TRBJ1-1; D is undetermined. Deletions cut 7 bases from V and 0 bases from J, with 9 bases between. The CDR3 has 13 residues. CDR3 amino acids: CASTEVMNTEAFF. The CDR3 nucleotides are TGTGCCAGCACCGAGGTCATGAACACTGAAGCTTTCTTT.

This clonotype was seen a handful of times. One end of the junction fails to match germline, which may point to a read error. CDR3 region: CASSLVGLAGAETQHF. The CDR3 DNA sequence: TGTGCCAGCAGCTTGGTTGGGCTAGCGGGAGCAGAGACCCAGCACTTC. The genes are TRBV5-6 and TRBJ2-5; 10 bases agree with TRBD2. CDR1 SGHDT and CDR2 YYEEEE come from the germline V gene. This CDR3 contains 16 residues.